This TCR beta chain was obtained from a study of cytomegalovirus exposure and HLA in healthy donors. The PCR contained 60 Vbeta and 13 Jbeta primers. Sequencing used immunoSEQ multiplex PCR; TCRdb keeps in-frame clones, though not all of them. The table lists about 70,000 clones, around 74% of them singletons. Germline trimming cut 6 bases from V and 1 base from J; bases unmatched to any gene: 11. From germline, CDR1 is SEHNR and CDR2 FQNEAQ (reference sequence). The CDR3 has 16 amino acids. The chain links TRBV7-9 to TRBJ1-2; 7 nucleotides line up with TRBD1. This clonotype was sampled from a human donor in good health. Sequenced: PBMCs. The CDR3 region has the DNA TGTGCCAGCAGTCTATGGGGACAGTCCGTTAACTATGGCTACACCTTC. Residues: CASSLWGQSVNYGYTF.